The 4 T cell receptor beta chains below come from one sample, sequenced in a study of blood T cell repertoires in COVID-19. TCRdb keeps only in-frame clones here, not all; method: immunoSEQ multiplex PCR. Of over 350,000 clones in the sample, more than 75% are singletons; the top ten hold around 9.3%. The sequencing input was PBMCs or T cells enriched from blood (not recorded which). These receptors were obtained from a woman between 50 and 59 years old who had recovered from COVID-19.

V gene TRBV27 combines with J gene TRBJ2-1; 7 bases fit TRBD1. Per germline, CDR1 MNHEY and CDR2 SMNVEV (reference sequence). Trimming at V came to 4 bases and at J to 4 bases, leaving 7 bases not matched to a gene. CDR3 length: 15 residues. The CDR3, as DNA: TGTGCCAGCAGTTCAGGGGGACCTATTTACAATGAGCAGTTCTTC. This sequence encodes CASSSGGPIYNEQFF.

DNA of the CDR3: TGTGCCAGTAGTAGGGGCGCTGGAAACACCATATATTTT. It specifies CASSRGAGNTIYF. The chain combines TRBV19 with TRBJ1-3; D is possibly TRBD1 (5 bases). CDR3 length equals 13 residues. V was pared by 4 bases and J by 2 bases, with 6 bases between. Germline V gives CDR1 LNHDA, CDR2 SQIVND (reference sequence).

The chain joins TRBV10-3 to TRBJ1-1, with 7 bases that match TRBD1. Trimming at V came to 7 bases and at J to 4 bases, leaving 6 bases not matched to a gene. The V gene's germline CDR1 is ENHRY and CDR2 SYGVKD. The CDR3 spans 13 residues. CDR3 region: CAITATGSTEAFF. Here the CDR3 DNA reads TGTGCCATCACCGCGACAGGGTCCACTGAAGCTTTCTTT.

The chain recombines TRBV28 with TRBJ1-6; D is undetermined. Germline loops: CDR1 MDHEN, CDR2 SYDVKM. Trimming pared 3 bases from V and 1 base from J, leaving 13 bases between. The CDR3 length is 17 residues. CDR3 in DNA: TGTGCCAGCAGTTTCGCGGGCCGTACGTCCTATAATTCACCCCTCCACTTT. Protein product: CASSFAGRTSYNSPLHF.